One sample yielded the 29 T cell receptor beta chains listed below, sequenced in a study of blood T cell repertoires in COVID-19. Profiled with immunoSEQ multiplex PCR; TCRdb holds only in-frame clones, not every one. The sample has about 210,000 clones, 86% seen once; the top ten hold approximately 5%. The sequencing sample was made of PBMCs or T cells enriched from blood (not recorded which). These receptors all stem from a man in his forties with acute COVID-19.

The rearrangement joins TRBV19 to TRBJ1-4, with TRBD1 identical over 10 bases. The CDR3 covers 14 residues. Germline trimming cut 9 bases from V and 12 bases from J; bases unmatched to any gene: 13. CDR1 LNHDA and CDR2 SQIVND come from the germline V gene (reference sequence). CDR3 coding DNA: TGTGCCAGCTCGGTCTGGACAGGGGGAACGGAACTGTTTTTT. As protein: CASSVWTGGTELFF.

The J gene is TRBJ2-3, the V gene TRBV27, with D possibly being TRBD2 (7 bases). Germline-derived CDR1 and CDR2 are MNHEY and SMNVEV (reference sequence). This CDR3 has 16 residues. Trimming removed 4 bases at V and 4 bases at J, with 18 bases between. CDR3 residues: CASSSRAPGGSDTQYF. For the CDR3, the DNA is TGTGCCAGCAGTTCCCGTGCGCCGGGGGGCTCAGATACGCAGTATTTT.

The CDR3 sequence: CASSLSSSSYNSPLHF. CDR3 nucleotide sequence: TGCGCCAGCAGCCTCTCGTCGAGCTCCTATAATTCACCCCTCCACTTT. The chain links TRBV5-1 to TRBJ1-6; D unclear. The V gene lost 4 bases and the J gene lost 0 bases, with 11 bases spanning the gap. Germline V CDR1 and CDR2: SGHRS, YFSETQ. This CDR3 spans 16 amino acids.

The chain carries TRBV7-9 and TRBJ2-1; 11 bases line up with TRBD1. CDR1 and CDR2 (germline): SEHNR, FQNEAQ (reference sequence). V dropped 5 bases and J dropped 4; count of bases not matched to a gene: 4. The CDR3 sequence is 15 residues long. Here the CDR3 reads CASSRGTGGYNEQFF. The CDR3 DNA follows: TGTGCCAGCAGCCGAGGGACAGGGGGGTACAATGAGCAGTTCTTC.

V usage is TRBV2 and J usage is TRBJ1-1; a weak D match, TRBD1 (6 bases). The CDR3 spans 12 residues. Trimming left V 5 bases short and J 8 bases short, with 12 bases between. CDR1 and CDR2 from the germline V gene are SNHLY and FYNNEI. The CDR3 loop is CASSSTGSEAFF. The CDR3 bases are TGTGCCAGCAGTTCTACAGGGTCCGAAGCTTTCTTT.

The genes are TRBV7-9 and TRBJ1-5; possible D gene TRBD1, 5 bases. CDR3 length equals 15 residues. V was clipped by 5 bases and J by 4 bases, with 15 bases between them. Germline V CDR1 and CDR2: SEHNR, FQNEAQ (reference sequence). The CDR3 here is CASSPSGGRNQPQHF. CDR3 nucleotide sequence: TGTGCCAGCAGCCCCTCGGGGGGACGGAATCAGCCCCAGCATTTT.

The chain combines TRBV7-3 with TRBJ2-5; TRBD2 matches 9 bases. Trimming removed 5 bases from V and 1 base from J; junction bases left unmatched: 11. Germline CDR1 SGHTA, CDR2 FQGTGA. The CDR3 totals 17 residues. Here the CDR3 reads CASSRNLAGSGQETQYF. In DNA form, the CDR3 reads TGTGCCAGCAGCCGTAATCTAGCGGGATCTGGCCAAGAGACCCAGTACTTC.

The gene calls are TRBV9 and TRBJ2-1; TRBD2 aligns across 15 bases. Germline assignment: CDR1 SGDLS and CDR2 YYNGEE. The V gene end was trimmed by 3 bases and the J gene end by 10 bases; junction bases not matched to a gene: 8. CDR3 length: 16 amino acids. The CDR3 DNA is TGTGCCAGCAGCGCTACAGTTGGACTAGCGGGAGGGGAGCAGTTCTTC. Translated, it gives CASSATVGLAGGEQFF.

This chain uses TRBV4-1 with TRBJ2-4; tentative D call: TRBD2 (5 bases). Germline CDR1 and CDR2: MGHRA and YSYEKL. The CDR3 contains 19 residues. The V and J ends lost 6 bases and 2 bases respectively, with 26 bases between them. The CDR3 region is CASSSERRLAGGSKNIQYF. Written as DNA, the CDR3 is TGCGCCAGCAGTTCTGAGCGGCGACTCGCCGGCGGGTCCAAAAACATTCAGTACTTC.

The chain joins TRBV5-5 to TRBJ2-3, with 7 bases fitting TRBD1. The CDR3 spans 14 residues. The ends lost 2 bases at V and 2 bases at J; junction bases unmatched: 2. Germline CDR1 reads SGHKS; CDR2 reads YYEKEE (reference sequence). CDR3 loop: CASSFGQDTDTQYF. DNA of the CDR3: TGTGCCAGCAGCTTCGGACAGGACACAGATACGCAGTATTTT.

This clone occurred a few times. The chain combines TRBV5-1 with TRBJ2-2; D remains unclear. From germline, CDR1 is SGHRS and CDR2 YFSETQ. The V gene lost 3 bases and the J gene lost 8 bases, with 14 bases spanning the gap. CDR3 size: 14 residues. The CDR3 DNA is TGCGCCAGCAGCTCGACCGAGGTTGGTGGGGAGCTGTTTTTT. Translated: CASSSTEVGGELFF.

V gene TRBV30 combines with J gene TRBJ2-3; the D gene is possibly TRBD2 (7 bases). Germline values: CDR1 GTSNPN, CDR2 SVGIG (reference sequence). The CDR3 spans 14 residues. V was cut by 0 bases and J by 5 bases, with 12 bases left in between. The CDR3 coding sequence is TGTGCCTGGAGTGTAAGGGGGAGGGGAGATACGCAGTATTTT. Its translation is CAWSVRGRGDTQYF.

The chain combines TRBV28 with TRBJ1-2; perhaps TRBD1 as D (6 bases). Trimming removed 2 bases at V and 6 bases at J, with 10 bases between. CDR1 MDHEN and CDR2 SYDVKM come from the germline V gene. CDR3 size: 13 residues. The CDR3 region has the DNA TGTGCCAGCAGTTTAGTAAGGGGGAATGGCTACACCTTC. This gives the protein CASSLVRGNGYTF.

The count of this clone is one. The rearrangement links TRBV30 to TRBJ2-7; no clear D gene. Germline V gene data show CDR1 as GTSNPN and CDR2 as SVGIG (reference sequence). The CDR3 runs to 11 residues. The germline V and J ends were trimmed by 3 bases and 3 bases, with 6 bases remaining between them. CDR3 nucleotides: TGTGCCTGGAGCGAGAACTACGAGCAGTACTTC. This sequence encodes CAWSENYEQYF.

The J gene is TRBJ2-5, the V gene TRBV29-1, with 9 positions matching TRBD1. The V gene's germline CDR1 is SQVTM and CDR2 ANQGSEA. This CDR3 comprises 13 residues. The V segment lost 6 bases and the J segment 5 bases; nucleotides outside the gene matches: 7. In nucleotides, the CDR3 is TGCAGCGTGGCCCGGGACAGGGTGGAGACCCAGTACTTC. Protein sequence: CSVARDRVETQYF.

The chain combines TRBV11-2 with TRBJ2-1; D gene unclear. The V gene's germline CDR1 is SGHAT and CDR2 FQNNGV. Trimming stripped 0 bases from V and 8 bases from J, with 8 bases between. CDR3 length equals 13 residues. DNA for the CDR3: TGTGCCAGCAGCTTAGACGGGTATGATGAGCAGTTCTTC. Its translation is CASSLDGYDEQFF.

The genes are TRBV27 and TRBJ1-1; unclear D gene. V was shortened by 3 bases and J by 1 base, with 6 bases between the two germline ends. The CDR3 is 13 amino acids. CDR1 MNHEY and CDR2 SMNVEV come from the germline V gene (reference sequence). This CDR3 reads CASSFAENTEAFF. The CDR3 DNA reads TGTGCCAGCAGTTTCGCGGAGAACACTGAAGCTTTCTTT.

CDR3 coding DNA: TGCAGCGGGGGGTGGGGAGCGGAAGGCTACACCTTC. Translating it yields CSGGWGAEGYTF. The V gene is TRBV29-1, the J gene TRBJ1-2; weak D call: TRBD1 (5 bases). Germline V gene lookup returns CDR1 SQVTM and CDR2 ANQGSEA. The CDR3 runs to 12 residues. With 7 bases removed from V and 8 bases from J, the gap between germline ends came to 17 bases.

This chain joins TRBV5-1 and TRBJ1-2; D possibly corresponds to TRBD1 (6 bases). In germline, CDR1 is SGHRS, CDR2 YFSETQ. The CDR3 is made up of 15 amino acids. The V and J ends lost 3 bases and 0 bases respectively, with 12 bases between them. This CDR3 reads CASSSGQTTNYGYTF. The CDR3 nucleotides read TGCGCCAGCAGCTCAGGACAGACCACTAACTATGGCTACACCTTC.

The chain joins TRBV19 to TRBJ1-1, with D unresolved. Between the trimmed V and J ends, which lost 6 bases and 4 bases, there was a span of 3 bases. Per the germline V gene, CDR1 is LNHDA and CDR2 is SQIVND (reference sequence). The CDR3 consists of 10 residues. CDR3 in amino acids: CASSSTEAFF. DNA of the CDR3: TGTGCCAGTAGCTCCACTGAAGCTTTCTTT.

This clone has ten or more counts. The chain couples TRBV3-1 (or the pseudogene TRBV3-2) to TRBJ2-3; 13 bases fit TRBD2. Germline V gene sequence: CDR1 LGHDT, CDR2 YNNKEL (reference sequence). This CDR3 has 18 amino acids. With 6 bases clipped from V and 2 bases from J, the junction kept 11 bases outside the gene matches. The CDR3 spells CASSLGLAGAASTDTQYF. As DNA, the CDR3 is TGTGCCAGCAGTCTCGGACTAGCGGGAGCTGCCTCCACAGATACGCAGTATTTT.

The rearrangement uses TRBV19 and TRBJ2-4, with D maybe TRBD1 (6 bases). Trimming shortened V by 5 bases and J by 5 bases, and 16 bases separated the two germline ends. This CDR3 is 15 amino acids long. CDR1 LNHDA and CDR2 SQIVND come from the germline V gene (reference sequence). CDR3 coding DNA: TGTGCCAGTAGTCCATATAGGAAGGGGGAAAACATTCAGTACTTC. Translated: CASSPYRKGENIQYF.

This chain joins TRBV4-1 and TRBJ1-5; 9 bases map to TRBD1. This CDR3 has 16 amino acids. Trimming cost V 2 bases and J 4 bases; bases outside gene matches: 6. CDR1 is MGHRA and CDR2 is YSYEKL in the germline V gene. CDR3 coding DNA: TGCGCCAGCAGCCAAAGGGGACAGGGTCAAAATCAGCCCCAGCATTTT. Its translation: CASSQRGQGQNQPQHF.

V and J are TRBV4-2 and TRBJ2-2, with 7 bases matching TRBD2. Germline V gene lookup returns CDR1 LGHNA and CDR2 YNFKEQ. Germline trimming cut 0 bases from V and 6 bases from J; bases unmatched to any gene: 7. The CDR3 has 16 residues. The DNA of the CDR3 is TGTGCCAGCAGCCAAGATAGTACTAGCGTCCCCGGGGAGCTGTTTTTT. Translation gives CASSQDSTSVPGELFF.

This clone is a singleton in its sample. The rearrangement links TRBV19 to TRBJ1-5; perhaps TRBD1 as D (6 bases). Trimming removed 5 bases from V and 5 bases from J, with 19 bases in between. Per the germline V gene, CDR1 is LNHDA and CDR2 is SQIVND (reference sequence). The CDR3 extends over 16 amino acids. The DNA of the CDR3 is TGTGCCAGTAGTTTCCTTGGGGGGGGGCTTGATCAGCCCCAGCATTTT. It yields the protein CASSFLGGGLDQPQHF.

The V call is TRBV12-2, the J call TRBJ2-7; the D call in the table, TRBD2, was not verified against the DNA. TRBV12-2 constitutes a pseudogene. CDR3 length equals 12 residues. The CDR3 DNA sequence: TGTGCAAGTCCCAAAATCCGGTACGAGCAGTACTTC. Translating gives CASPKIRYEQYF.

The chain has TRBV5-5 and TRBJ1-1; no firm D call. The CDR3 sequence is 13 residues long. Germline values: CDR1 SGHKS, CDR2 YYEKEE (reference sequence). V shed 0 bases and J shed 2 bases, with 5 bases lying between them. CDR3 bases: TGTGCCAGCAGCTTGGCGGGTAACACTGAAGCTTTCTTT. Translated, it gives CASSLAGNTEAFF.

J is TRBJ1-6 and V is TRBV28; the match to TRBD1 covers 7 bases. Losses at the gene ends were 5 bases for V and 13 bases for J; bases not matched to a gene: 8. The V gene's germline CDR1 is MDHEN and CDR2 SYDVKM. CDR3 size: 13 residues. The DNA of the CDR3 is TGTGCCAGCAGTACCTGGACAGGCCTCCCCCTCCACTTT. Its protein product is CASSTWTGLPLHF.

This clone has just one count. The V and J genes are TRBV6-5 and TRBJ2-1; D gene ambiguous. Between the trimmed V and J ends, which lost 0 bases and 6 bases, there was a span of 6 bases. Germline V lookup: CDR1 MNHEY, CDR2 SVGAGI. This CDR3 is 13 amino acids long. CDR3 coding DNA: TGTGCCAGCAGTTACTCTCCGGTCAATGAGCAGTTCTTC. This gives the protein CASSYSPVNEQFF.